This T cell receptor beta chain was documented in a study of OX40 agonist ivuxolimab in advanced cancers. Sequencing was performed with immunoSEQ multiplex PCR; in TCRdb, only in-frame clones are kept and a portion is missing. The sample carries roughly 49,000 clones, 88% recorded once. Germline CDR1 is MNHEY and CDR2 is SVGAGI. Trimming took 6 bases from V and 2 from J, leaving 17 bases between them. The CDR3 is made up of 15 amino acids. V gene TRBV6-5 combines with J gene TRBJ2-7; D not certain. The source is an adult with an advanced solid tumor such as melanoma, head and neck, liver or kidney cancer. Sequencing used CD4+ or CD8+ T cells sorted from blood, obtained in a trial of the OX40 agonist ivuxolimab. The CDR3 bases are TGTGCCAGCAGCCACGCAAAACTTTCCCCCTACGAGCAGTACTTC. Its translation is CASSHAKLSPYEQYF.